The present entry profiles one T cell receptor (beta chain) with its context. Its antigen is still unknown. This sample was taken from a study of response to subunit inactivated influenza vaccine. TCRdb processed the RT-PCR reads anew with MiXCR; each CDR3 protein has one entry. The data hold around 580,000 distinct CDR3 sequences, with approximately 12% observed a single time. Study-wide results and caveats: It was the authors' suggestion that each seasonal influenza vaccination recruits few new T cells.

J gave up 6 bases and V 5 bases, and 13 bases lay outside the gene matches. CDR3 length: 15 amino acids. Specimen: PBMCs from blood, collected on the day of vaccination. The receptor comes from a man between 50 and 59 years old who received an inactivated influenza vaccine. The chain uses TRBV12-3 or TRBV12-4 and TRBJ2-7; the match to TRBD1 covers 7 bases. CDR3 sequence (DNA): TGTGCCAGCAGTCCGCGACAGGGCGTAGTGGGCGAGCAGTACTTC. Its protein is CASSPRQGVVGEQYF.